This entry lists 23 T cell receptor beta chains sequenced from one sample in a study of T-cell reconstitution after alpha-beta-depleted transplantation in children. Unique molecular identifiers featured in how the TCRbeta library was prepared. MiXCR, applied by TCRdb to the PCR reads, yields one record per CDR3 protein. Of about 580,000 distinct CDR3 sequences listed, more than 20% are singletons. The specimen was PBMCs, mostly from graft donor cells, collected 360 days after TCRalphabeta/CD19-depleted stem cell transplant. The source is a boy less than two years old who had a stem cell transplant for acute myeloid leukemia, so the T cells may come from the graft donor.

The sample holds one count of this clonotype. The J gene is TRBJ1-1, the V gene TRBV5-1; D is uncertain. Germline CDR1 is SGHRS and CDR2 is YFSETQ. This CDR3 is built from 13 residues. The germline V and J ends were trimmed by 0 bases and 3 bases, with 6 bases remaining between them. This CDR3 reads CASSLDPHTEAFF. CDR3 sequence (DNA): TGCGCCAGCAGCTTGGACCCACACACTGAAGCTTTCTTT.

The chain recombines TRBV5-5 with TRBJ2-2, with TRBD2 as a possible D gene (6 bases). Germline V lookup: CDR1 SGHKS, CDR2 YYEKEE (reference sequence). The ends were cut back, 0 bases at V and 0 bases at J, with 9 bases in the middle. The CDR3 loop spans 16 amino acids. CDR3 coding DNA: TGTGCCAGCAGCTTGGGTGCGGGGACGAACACCGGGGAGCTGTTTTTT. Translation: CASSLGAGTNTGELFF. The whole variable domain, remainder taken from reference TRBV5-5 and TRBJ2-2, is DAGVTQSPTHLIKTRGQQVTLRCSPISGHKSVSWYQQVLGQGPQFIFQYYEKEERGRGNFPDRFSARQFPNYSSELNVNALLLGDSALYLCASSLGAGTNTGELFFGEGSRLTVL.

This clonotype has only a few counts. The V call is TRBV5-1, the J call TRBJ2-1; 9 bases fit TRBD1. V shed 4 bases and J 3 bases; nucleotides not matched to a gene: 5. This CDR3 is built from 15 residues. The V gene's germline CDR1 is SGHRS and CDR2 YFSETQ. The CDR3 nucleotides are TGCGCCAGCAGCCCGGGACAGGGCCTCTACAATGAGCAGTTCTTC. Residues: CASSPGQGLYNEQFF.

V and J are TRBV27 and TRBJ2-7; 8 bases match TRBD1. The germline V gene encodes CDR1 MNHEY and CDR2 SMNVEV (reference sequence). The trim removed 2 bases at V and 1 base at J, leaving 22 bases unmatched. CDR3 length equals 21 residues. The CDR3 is CASSLPKISEDRVLKSYEQYV. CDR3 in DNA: TGTGCCAGCAGTTTACCCAAGATCTCGGAGGACAGGGTCCTAAAATCCTACGAGCAGTACGTC.

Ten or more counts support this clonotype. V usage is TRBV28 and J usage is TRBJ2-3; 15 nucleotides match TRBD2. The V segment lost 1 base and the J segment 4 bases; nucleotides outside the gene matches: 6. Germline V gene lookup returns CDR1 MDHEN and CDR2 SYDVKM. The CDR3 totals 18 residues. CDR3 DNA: TGTGCCAGCAGTTTATTTCCCTGGACTAGCGGGGGGGCAGATACGCAGTATTTT. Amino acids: CASSLFPWTSGGADTQYF. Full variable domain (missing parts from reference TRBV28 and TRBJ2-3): DVKVTQSSRYLVKRTGEKVFLECVQDMDHENMFWYRQDPGLGLRLIYFSYDVKMKEKGDIPEGYSVSREKKERFSLILESASTNQTSMYLCASSLFPWTSGGADTQYFGPGTRLTVL.

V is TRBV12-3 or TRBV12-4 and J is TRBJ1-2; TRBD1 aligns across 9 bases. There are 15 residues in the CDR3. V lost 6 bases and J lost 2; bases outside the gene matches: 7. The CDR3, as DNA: TGTGCCAGCAGAGTGACCGGGACAGGGAACTATGGCTACACCTTC. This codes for CASRVTGTGNYGYTF.

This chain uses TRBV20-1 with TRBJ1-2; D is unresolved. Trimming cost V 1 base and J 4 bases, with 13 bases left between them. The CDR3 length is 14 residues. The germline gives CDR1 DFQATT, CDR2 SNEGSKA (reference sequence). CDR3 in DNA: TGCAGTGCTAGAGGGGCTACGAGGCTCTATGGCTACACCTTC. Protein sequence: CSARGATRLYGYTF.

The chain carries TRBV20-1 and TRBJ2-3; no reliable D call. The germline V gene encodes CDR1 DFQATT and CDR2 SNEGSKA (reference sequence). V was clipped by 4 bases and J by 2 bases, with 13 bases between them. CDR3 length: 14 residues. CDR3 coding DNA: TGCAGTGCTATAGTGACTTACAACACAGATACGCAGTATTTT. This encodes CSAIVTYNTDTQYF.

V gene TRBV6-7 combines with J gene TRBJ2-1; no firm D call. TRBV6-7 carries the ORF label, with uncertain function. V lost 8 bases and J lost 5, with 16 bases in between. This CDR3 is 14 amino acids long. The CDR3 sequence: CASPKISDNNEQFF. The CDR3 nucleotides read TGTGCCAGCCCAAAAATCTCTGACAACAATGAGCAGTTCTTC.

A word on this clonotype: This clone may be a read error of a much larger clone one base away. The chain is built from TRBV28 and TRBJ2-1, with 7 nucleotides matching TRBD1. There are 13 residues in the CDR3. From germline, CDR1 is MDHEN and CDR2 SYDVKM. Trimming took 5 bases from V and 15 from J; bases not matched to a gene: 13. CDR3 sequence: CASSHDRVLAPFF. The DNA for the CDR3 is TGTGCCAGCAGTCATGACAGGGTCCTCGCCCCGTTCTTC.

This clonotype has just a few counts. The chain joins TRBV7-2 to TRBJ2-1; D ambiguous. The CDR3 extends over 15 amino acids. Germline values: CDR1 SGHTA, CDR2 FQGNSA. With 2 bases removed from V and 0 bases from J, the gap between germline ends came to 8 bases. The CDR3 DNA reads TGTGCCAGCAGCTTAATGACAAGCTCCTACAATGAGCAGTTCTTC. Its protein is CASSLMTSSYNEQFF.

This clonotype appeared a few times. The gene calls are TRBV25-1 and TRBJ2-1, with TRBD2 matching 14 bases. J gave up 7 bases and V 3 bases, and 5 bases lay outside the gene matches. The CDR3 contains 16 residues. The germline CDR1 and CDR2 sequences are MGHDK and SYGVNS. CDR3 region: CASSEWGLAGENEQFF. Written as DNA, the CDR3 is TGTGCCAGCAGTGAGTGGGGACTAGCGGGGGAAAATGAGCAGTTCTTC.

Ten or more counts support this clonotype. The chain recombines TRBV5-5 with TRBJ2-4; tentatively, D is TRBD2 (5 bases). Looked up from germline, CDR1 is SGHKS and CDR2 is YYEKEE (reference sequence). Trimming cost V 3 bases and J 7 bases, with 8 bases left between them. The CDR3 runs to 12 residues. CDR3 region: CASSSRENIQYF. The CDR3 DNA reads TGTGCCAGCAGCTCTAGGGAGAACATTCAGTACTTC. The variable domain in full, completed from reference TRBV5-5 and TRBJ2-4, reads DAGVTQSPTHLIKTRGQQVTLRCSPISGHKSVSWYQQVLGQGPQFIFQYYEKEERGRGNFPDRFSARQFPNYSSELNVNALLLGDSALYLCASSSRENIQYFGAGTRLSVL.

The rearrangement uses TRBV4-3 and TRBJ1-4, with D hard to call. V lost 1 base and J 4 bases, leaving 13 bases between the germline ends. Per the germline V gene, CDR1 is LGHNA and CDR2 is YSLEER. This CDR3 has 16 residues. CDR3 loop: CASSQVGRTLNEKLFF. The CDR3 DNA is TGCGCCAGCAGCCAAGTAGGACGGACCCTTAATGAAAAACTGTTTTTT.

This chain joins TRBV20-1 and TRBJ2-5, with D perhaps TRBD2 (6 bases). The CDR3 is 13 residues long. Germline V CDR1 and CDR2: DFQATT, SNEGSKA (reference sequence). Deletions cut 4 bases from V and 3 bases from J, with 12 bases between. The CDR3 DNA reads TGCAGTGCTACCTCCAGGGAGGAAGAGACCCAGTACTTC. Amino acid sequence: CSATSREEETQYF.

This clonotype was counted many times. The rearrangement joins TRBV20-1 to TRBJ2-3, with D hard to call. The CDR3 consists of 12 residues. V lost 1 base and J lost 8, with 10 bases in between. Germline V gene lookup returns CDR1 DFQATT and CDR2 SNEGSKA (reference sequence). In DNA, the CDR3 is TGCAGTGCTAGAGGCGTTTGGGCTACGCAGTATTTT. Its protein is CSARGVWATQYF.

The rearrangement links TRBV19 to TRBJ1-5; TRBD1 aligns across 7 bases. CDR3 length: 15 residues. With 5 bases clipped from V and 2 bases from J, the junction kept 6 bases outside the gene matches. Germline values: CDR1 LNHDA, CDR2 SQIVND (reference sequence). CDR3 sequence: CASSPHRGGNQPQHF. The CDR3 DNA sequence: TGTGCCAGTAGTCCCCACAGGGGCGGCAATCAGCCCCAGCATTTT.

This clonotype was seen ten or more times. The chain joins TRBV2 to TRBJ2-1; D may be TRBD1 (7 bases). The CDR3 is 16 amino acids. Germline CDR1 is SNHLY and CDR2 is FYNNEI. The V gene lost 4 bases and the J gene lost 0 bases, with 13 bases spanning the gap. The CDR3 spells CASSARGAISYNEQFF. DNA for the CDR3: TGTGCCAGCAGTGCCAGGGGGGCGATCTCCTACAATGAGCAGTTCTTC. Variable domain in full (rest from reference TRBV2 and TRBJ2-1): EPEVTQTPSHQVTQMGQEVILRCVPISNHLYFYWYRQILGQKVEFLVSFYNNEISEKSEIFDDQFSVERPDGSNFTLKIRSTKLEDSAMYFCASSARGAISYNEQFFGPGTRLTVL.

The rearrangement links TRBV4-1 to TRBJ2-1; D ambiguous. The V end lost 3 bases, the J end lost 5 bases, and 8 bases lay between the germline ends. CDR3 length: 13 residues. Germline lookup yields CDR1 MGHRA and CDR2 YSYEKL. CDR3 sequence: CASSHYLDNEQFF. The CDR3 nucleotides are TGCGCCAGCAGCCACTATCTAGACAATGAGCAGTTCTTC.

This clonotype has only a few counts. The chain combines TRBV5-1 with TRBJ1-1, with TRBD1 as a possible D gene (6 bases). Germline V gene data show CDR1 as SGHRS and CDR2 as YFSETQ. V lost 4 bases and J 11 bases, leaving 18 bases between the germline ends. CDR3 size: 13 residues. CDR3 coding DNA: TGCGCCAGCAGCGAACAGGGTCAGGGATGGGCTTTCTTT. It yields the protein CASSEQGQGWAFF.

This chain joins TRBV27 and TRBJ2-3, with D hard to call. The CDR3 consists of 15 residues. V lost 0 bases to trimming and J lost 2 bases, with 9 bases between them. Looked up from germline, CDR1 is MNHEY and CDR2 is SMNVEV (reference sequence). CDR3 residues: CASSLSDLTTDTQYF. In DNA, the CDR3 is TGTGCCAGCAGTTTATCAGACTTGACCACAGATACGCAGTATTTT.

Here the CDR3 reads CASRGQPGYEQYF. The DNA for the CDR3 is TGTGCCAGCAGGGGACAGCCCGGCTACGAGCAGTACTTC. The chain joins TRBV2 to TRBJ2-7; TRBD1 matches at 7 bases. V lost 6 bases and J lost 3; bases outside the gene matches: 5. Germline V gene lookup returns CDR1 SNHLY and CDR2 FYNNEI. The CDR3 length is 13 residues.

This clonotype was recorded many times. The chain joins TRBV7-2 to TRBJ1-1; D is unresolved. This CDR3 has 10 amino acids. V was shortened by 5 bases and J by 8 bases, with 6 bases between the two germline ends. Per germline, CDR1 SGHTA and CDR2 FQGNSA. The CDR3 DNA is TGTGCCAGCAGCCCCCTGGAAGCTTTCTTT. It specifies CASSPLEAFF.